This is a list of T cell receptor beta chains from one sample in a study of blood T cell repertoires in COVID-19. Using immunoSEQ multiplex PCR, the repertoire was profiled, and TCRdb retains in-frame clones only, with some absent. The sample has fewer than 80,000 clones, 75% to 90% seen once. Sequencing was done on a sample of peripheral blood. Source of these receptors: a human donor in a cohort sampled during active COVID-19. CDR3s include the opening cysteine and the closing phenylalanine or tryptophan.

TRBV19,TRBJ1-2,CASSIVIGGAYGYTF
TRBV15,TRBJ1-6,CATSSQIGLSSYNSPLHF
TRBV29-1,TRBJ2-7,CSVEEAGGYEQYF
TRBV9,TRBJ2-1,CASSVGSVSSYNEQFF
TRBV6-5,TRBJ2-1,CASSRGLPDYNEQFF
TRBV7-2,TRBJ2-7,CASSLGLGGSYEQYF
TRBV10-3,TRBJ2-5,CAISPGQGIFRETQYF
TRBV10-3,TRBJ2-7,CAISERKGAYEQYF
TRBV11-2,TRBJ1-3,CASSFTQGGNTIYF
TRBV30,TRBJ1-3,CAWSAGGFGNTIYF
TRBV7-9,TRBJ1-2,CASSLRPGQGTFQYGYTF
TRBV6-2/TRBV6-3,TRBJ2-7,CASSDGGAPGYEQYF
TRBV18,TRBJ2-5,CASSPLGLATQETQYF
TRBV2,TRBJ1-1,CASSPGTGGGMNTEAFF
TRBV6-2/TRBV6-3,TRBJ1-2,CASSPRDRGYTF
TRBV11-2,TRBJ1-1,CASSHNGRTEAFF
TRBV27,TRBJ2-5,CASTASSAGSSSQYF
TRBV5-4,TRBJ2-5,CASSSTSGVEETQYF
TRBV21-1,TRBJ1-4,CASSNLTWTAINEKLFF
TRBV18,TRBJ2-3,CASSPNGASGGQTDTQYF
TRBV6-2/TRBV6-3,TRBJ1-5,CASSYDRTGQPQHF
TRBV25-1,TRBJ2-1,CASSALAGGTGEQFF
TRBV11-2,TRBJ2-1,CASSNRVHGQGYNEQFF
TRBV5-1,TRBJ2-1,CASSLVPGLAPYNEQFF
TRBV28,TRBJ2-7,CASSSNPGTSGREQYF
TRBV4-1,TRBJ2-5,CASSQPTGGETQYF
TRBV7-2,TRBJ2-7,CASSLGSGGAYEQYF
TRBV6-5,TRBJ2-6,CATALLAGANVLTF
TRBV4-3,TRBJ1-2,CASSQDRQTNYGYTF
TRBV30,TRBJ2-4,CAWSHLAGGVMAKNIQYF
TRBV30,TRBJ2-3,CARGSGRADTQYF
TRBV19,TRBJ2-2,CASRESGGPWYTGELFF
TRBV7-9,TRBJ2-1,CASSSRQGEFVSYNEQFF
TRBV3-1/TRBV3-2,TRBJ2-1,CASSQGLQSYNEQFF
TRBV4-1,TRBJ1-6,CASSQDSYQSPLHF
TRBV5-4,TRBJ2-2,CASSETQNTGELFF
TRBV9,TRBJ2-1,CASSVVSGRASYNEQFF
TRBV19,TRBJ2-5,CASSITSGGAQETQYF
TRBV7-2,TRBJ2-7,CASSLAPGLAGEYEQYF
TRBV6-2/TRBV6-3,TRBJ1-6,CASSSNRGGFGGSPLHF
TRBV2,TRBJ1-4,CASYRESNEKLFF